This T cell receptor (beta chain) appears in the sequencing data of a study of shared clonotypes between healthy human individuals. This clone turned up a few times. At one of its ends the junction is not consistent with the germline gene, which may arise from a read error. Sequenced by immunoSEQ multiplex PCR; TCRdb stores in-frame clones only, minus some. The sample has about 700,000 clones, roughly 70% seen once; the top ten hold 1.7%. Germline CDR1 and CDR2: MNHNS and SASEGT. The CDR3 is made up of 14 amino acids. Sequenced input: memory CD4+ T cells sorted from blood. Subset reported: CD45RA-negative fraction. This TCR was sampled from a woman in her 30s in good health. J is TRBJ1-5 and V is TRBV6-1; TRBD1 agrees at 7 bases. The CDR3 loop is CASREGQVSQPQHF. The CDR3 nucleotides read TGTGCCAGCAGAGAAGGACAGGTTAGTCAGCCCCAGCATTTT.